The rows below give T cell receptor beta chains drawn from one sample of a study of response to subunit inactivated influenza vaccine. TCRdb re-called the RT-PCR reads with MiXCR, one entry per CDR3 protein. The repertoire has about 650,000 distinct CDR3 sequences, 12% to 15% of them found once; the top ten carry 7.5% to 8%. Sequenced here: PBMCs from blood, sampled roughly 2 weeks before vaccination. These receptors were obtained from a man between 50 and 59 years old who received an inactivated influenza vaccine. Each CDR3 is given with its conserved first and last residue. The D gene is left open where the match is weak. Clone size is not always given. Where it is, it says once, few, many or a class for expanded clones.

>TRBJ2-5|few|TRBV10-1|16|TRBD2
TGCGCCAGCAGTGAGTCCCTAGCGGGGCCAGTAGAGACCCAGTACTTC
CASSESLAGPVETQYF
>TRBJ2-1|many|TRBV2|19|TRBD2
TGTGCCTTCTGTTTCGGGCCTGTCGGCGGGAGGATACCCTACAATGAGCAGTTCTTC
CAFCFGPVGGRIPYNEQFF
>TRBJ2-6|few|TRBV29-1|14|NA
TGCAGCGCTTGGGGTGGCTCTGGGGCCAACGTCCTGACTTTC
CSAWGGSGANVLTF
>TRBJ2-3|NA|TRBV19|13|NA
TGTGCCAGTAGTAAGGCGCGTGGGGATACGCAGTATTTT
CASSKARGDTQYF
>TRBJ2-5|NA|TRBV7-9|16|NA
TGTGCCAGCAGCTTTTCCGGCAGTCGAGGCCAAGAGACCCAGTACTTC
CASSFSGSRGQETQYF
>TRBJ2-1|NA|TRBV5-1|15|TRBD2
TGCGCCAGCAAGCTTCAGACTAGCGGCTACAATGAGCAGTTCTTC
CASKLQTSGYNEQFF
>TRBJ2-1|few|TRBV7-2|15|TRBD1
TGTGCCAGCAGCCGGGACAGGATAGAATTCAATGAGCAGTTCTTC
CASSRDRIEFNEQFF
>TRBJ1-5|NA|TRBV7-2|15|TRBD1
TGTGCCAGCAGCACCCGACAGGGCCCCAATCAGCCCCAGCATTTT
CASSTRQGPNQPQHF
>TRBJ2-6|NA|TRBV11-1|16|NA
TGTGCCAGCAGCTTAAGGACAACCTCTGGGGCCAACGTCCTGACTTTC
CASSLRTTSGANVLTF
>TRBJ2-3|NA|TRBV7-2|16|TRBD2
TGTGCCTCCCGCTGGGTAGCGGGGGGCAGCACAGATACGCAGTATTTT
CASRWVAGGSTDTQYF
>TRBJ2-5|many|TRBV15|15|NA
TGTGCCACCAGCAGAGAGAGCCTCCCCGGTGAGACCCAGTACTTC
CATSRESLPGETQYF
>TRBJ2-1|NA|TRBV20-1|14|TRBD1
TGCAGTGCTCGAACAGGGGACCGAGGCAATGAGCAGTTCTTC
CSARTGDRGNEQFF
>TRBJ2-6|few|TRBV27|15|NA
TGTGCCAGCAGTCTGACCTTCTCTGGGGCCAACGTCCTGACTTTC
CASSLTFSGANVLTF
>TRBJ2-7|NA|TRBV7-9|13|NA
TGTGCCAGCAGCTTGACCGACACCGGCGAGCAGTACTTC
CASSLTDTGEQYF
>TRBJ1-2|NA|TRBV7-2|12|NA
TGTGCCAGCAGCACAGGGTTTCGGGGCTACACCTTC
CASSTGFRGYTF
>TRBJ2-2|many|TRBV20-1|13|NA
TGCAGTGCTAGCAGAGGGTTAACCGGGGAGCTGTTTTTT
CSASRGLTGELFF
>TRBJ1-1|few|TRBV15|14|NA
TGTGCCACCAGCAGAGATCCCGGCAGATATGAAGCTTTCTTT
CATSRDPGRYEAFF
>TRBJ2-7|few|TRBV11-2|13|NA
TGTGCCAGCAGCCCCTCGGGTAACTACGAGCAGTACTTC
CASSPSGNYEQYF
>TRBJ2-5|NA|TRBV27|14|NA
TGTGCCAGCAGTTTAATTGGGATCCCCGAGACCCAGTACTTC
CASSLIGIPETQYF
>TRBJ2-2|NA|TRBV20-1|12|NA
TGCAGTGCTAGAGCGCAGGGCGGGGAGCTGTTTTTT
CSARAQGGELFF
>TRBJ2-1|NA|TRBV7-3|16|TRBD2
TGTGCCAGCAGCCCCATAGGACTAGCGGGATACAATGAGCAGTTCTTC
CASSPIGLAGYNEQFF
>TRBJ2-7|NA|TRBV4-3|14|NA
TGCGCCAGCAGCGCGGGACTCCCCCTCGGCGAGCAGTACTTC
CASSAGLPLGEQYF
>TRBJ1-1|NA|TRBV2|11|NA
TGTGCCAGCAGAAAGGTAGCTGAAGCTTTCTTT
CASRKVAEAFF
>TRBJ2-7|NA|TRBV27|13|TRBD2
TGTGCCAGCATGAAAAGCGGGGGGGCCGAGCAGTACTTC
CASMKSGGAEQYF
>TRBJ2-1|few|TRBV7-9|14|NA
TGTGCCAGCAGCATGACTAGATTCTACAATGAGCAGTTCTTC
CASSMTRFYNEQFF
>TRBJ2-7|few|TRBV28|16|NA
TGTGCCAGCAGTCCTTCCGGGGAGGCAATACCATACGAGCAGTACTTC
CASSPSGEAIPYEQYF
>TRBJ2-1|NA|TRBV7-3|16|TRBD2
TGTGCCAGCAGCTTAACACCGGGGACTAGGAACAATGAGCAGTTCTTC
CASSLTPGTRNNEQFF
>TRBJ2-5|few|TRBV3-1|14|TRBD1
TGTGCCAGCAGCCGCCAGACAGGGGAAGAGACCCAGTACTTC
CASSRQTGEETQYF
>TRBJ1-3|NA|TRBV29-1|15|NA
TGCAGCGTTATTGACCGAAGCGTCTCTGGAAACACCATATATTTT
CSVIDRSVSGNTIYF
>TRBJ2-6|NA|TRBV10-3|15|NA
TGTGCCATCACCGACGCCTACTCTGGGGCCAACGTCCTGACTTTC
CAITDAYSGANVLTF
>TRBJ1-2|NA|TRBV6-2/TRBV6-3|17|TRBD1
TGTGCCAGCAGTTACTCCTTGGACAGGGGAGATAACTATGGCTACACCTTC
CASSYSLDRGDNYGYTF
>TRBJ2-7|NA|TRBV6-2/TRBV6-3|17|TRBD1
TGTGCCAGCAGTTACTCGTACGGAACAGGGGATTTTTACGAGCAGTACTTC
CASSYSYGTGDFYEQYF
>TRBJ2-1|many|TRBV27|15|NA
TGTGCCAGCAGTTTGGGGAATACTAGGACGAATGAGCAGTTCTTC
CASSLGNTRTNEQFF
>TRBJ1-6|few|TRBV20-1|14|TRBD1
TGCAGTGCTAGAGAACAGGGGAGGGATTCACCCCTCCACTTT
CSAREQGRDSPLHF
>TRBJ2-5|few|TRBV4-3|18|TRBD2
TGCGCCAGCAGCCAAGAACGGGGGGGGCTGGGCGTTCGGGAGACCCAGTACTTC
CASSQERGGLGVRETQYF
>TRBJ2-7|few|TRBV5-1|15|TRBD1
TGCGCCAGCGGATACGGGCAAGGACAGGGATACGAGCAGTACTTC
CASGYGQGQGYEQYF
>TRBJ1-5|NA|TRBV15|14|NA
TGTGCCACCAGCACTGACAGAGCCCTATCGGCCCAGCATTTT
CATSTDRALSAQHF
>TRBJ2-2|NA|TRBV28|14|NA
TGTGACAGCAGTCTGACAGGGAACACCGGGGAGCTGTTTTTT
CDSSLTGNTGELFF
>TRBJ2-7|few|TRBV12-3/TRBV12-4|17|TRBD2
TGTGCCAGCAGTGCACCTTCTAGCGGGAGGACAGACTACGAGCAGTACTTC
CASSAPSSGRTDYEQYF
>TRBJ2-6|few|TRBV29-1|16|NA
TGCAGCGTTGATTTGGGGTACAGCTCTGGGGCCAACGTCCTGACTTTC
CSVDLGYSSGANVLTF
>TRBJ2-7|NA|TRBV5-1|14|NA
TGCGCCAGCAGCTTGCATAGTAGCTCCTACGAGCAGTACTTC
CASSLHSSSYEQYF
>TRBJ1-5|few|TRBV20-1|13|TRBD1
TGCAGTGCTAGCCAGGGGGCGAATCAGCCCCAGCATTTT
CSASQGANQPQHF
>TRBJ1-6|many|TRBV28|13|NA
TGTGCCAGTCTGGACAGCTTGAATTCACCCCTCCACTTT
CASLDSLNSPLHF